This entry concerns a single TCR beta chain. TCRdb keeps only in-frame clones here, not all; method: immunoSEQ multiplex PCR. The sample includes some 230,000 clones, approximately 85% of them seen just once. V was trimmed by 2 bases and J by 4 bases, leaving 6 bases between them. This CDR3 is 13 amino acids long. This sample was included in a study of blood T cell repertoires in COVID-19. The chain combines TRBV12-3 or TRBV12-4 with TRBJ2-1; possibly TRBD2 for D (5 bases). Sequenced material: peripheral blood. This sequence was found in a woman of 80 years or more with COVID-19, enrolled during active disease. Here the CDR3 DNA reads TGTGCCAGCAGTTTAACGGGGTACAATGAGCAGTTCTTC. It specifies CASSLTGYNEQFF.